This T cell receptor beta chain is drawn from a study of blood T cell repertoires in COVID-19. Whole-study context: Whether acute or convalescent, the COVID-19 samples came from the United States, Italy and Spain. Sources were T cells, B-cell-depleted T cells, or PBMCs; the material itself was cDNA or gDNA.

There are a few counts of this clone. The V gene end was trimmed by 5 bases and the J gene end by 1 base; junction bases not matched to a gene: 7. Looked up from germline, CDR1 is SEHNR and CDR2 is FQNEAQ (reference sequence). This CDR3 spans 15 amino acids. Only in-frame clones appear in the TCRdb table, and some are missing; sequencing was by immunoSEQ multiplex PCR. This sample has 200,000 to 300,000 clones, with more than 75% found just once. Sequencing was performed on peripheral blood. The chain links TRBV7-9 to TRBJ1-1, with 7 bases fitting TRBD1. The origin of this receptor is an elderly woman with COVID-19, enrolled during active disease. As DNA, the CDR3 is TGTGCCAGCAGCCGCGGGGACAGACCGAACACTGAAGCTTTCTTT. It is translated as CASSRGDRPNTEAFF.